This T cell receptor (beta chain) emerged from a study of HIV-infected patients and healthy controls. TCRdb re-derived calls from the 5' RACE reads in MiXCR, one entry per CDR3 protein. The sample contains 50,000 to 80,000 distinct CDR3 sequences, under 25% of which appear only once. V shed 3 bases, J shed 1 base, and the junction held 3 bases outside the gene matches. The CDR3 has 15 residues. Germline V CDR1 and CDR2: KGHSH, LQKENI. This clonotype has only one observation. This TCR was sampled from a human donor in good health. The source material was CD4+ T cells from blood. The chain couples TRBV18 to TRBJ1-1, with 9 positions matching TRBD1. CDR3 sequence: CASSPVTGGNTEAFF. CDR3 bases: TGTGCCAGCTCACCCGTGACAGGGGGGAACACTGAAGCTTTCTTT. Filled out from reference TRBV18 and TRBJ1-1, the complete variable domain reads NAGVMQNPRHLVRRRGQEARLRCSPMKGHSHVYWYRQLPEEGLKFMVYLQKENIIDESGMPKERFSAEFPKEGPSILRIQQVVRGDSAAYFCASSPVTGGNTEAFFGQGTRLTVV.